This T cell receptor (beta chain) was sequenced in a study of blood T cell repertoires in COVID-19. Looking at the study overall: Researchers got acute and convalescent COVID-19 samples from the United States, Italy and Spain. PBMCs, B-cell-depleted T cells, or T cells provided the cDNA or gDNA that made up the material.

The authors' processing: By means of reference gene primer amplification, nucleated cell counts were estimated. Here immunoSEQ multiplex PCR was the method, and the copy in TCRdb shows in-frame clones only, minus some. That table supplies the V and J calls and clone size; D and trimming were determined from the DNA. Here the sample spans 250,000 to 350,000 clones, about nine tenths being singletons. V was pared by 6 bases and J by 3 bases, with 15 bases between. Germline CDR1 is MNHEY and CDR2 is SMNVEV (reference sequence). The CDR3 has 15 amino acids. Sample: peripheral blood. The chain links TRBV27 to TRBJ1-5; D may be TRBD1 (6 bases). This receptor was identified in a man aged 18 to 30 with active or convalescent COVID-19. The DNA for the CDR3 is TGTGCCAGCAGACCACAGGGTCGTTCCAATCAGCCCCAGCATTTT. Translating gives CASRPQGRSNQPQHF.